Each of the 15 T cell receptor beta chains below was sequenced from the same sample in a study of T cell changes during pregnancy in multiple sclerosis. Using immunoSEQ multiplex PCR, the repertoire was profiled, and TCRdb retains in-frame clones only, with some absent. The sample has about 110,000 clones; roughly 92% are singletons. Sequences were derived from peripheral blood, sampled after pregnancy. The source of these receptors is a female donor with multiple sclerosis, enrolled in a pregnancy study.

The chain is built from TRBV5-5 and TRBJ1-2; D gene unclear. This CDR3 region has 12 residues. CDR1 and CDR2 (germline): SGHKS, YYEKEE (reference sequence). Trimming took off 0 bases at V and 6 bases at J, with 6 bases between the two ends. In nucleotides, the CDR3 is TGTGCCAGCAGCTTGGACGTAGATGGCTACACCTTC. This codes for CASSLDVDGYTF.

J is TRBJ2-7 and V is TRBV6-1; the match to TRBD1 covers 9 bases. The junction had 18 bases not matched to a gene; V was cut back by 4 bases and J by 2 bases. CDR3 length: 19 amino acids. CDR1 and CDR2 from the germline V gene are MNHNS and SASEGT. CDR3 region: CASSGSPGQGKGLTYEQYF. DNA for the CDR3: TGTGCCAGCAGTGGAAGTCCGGGACAGGGAAAGGGTTTGACCTACGAGCAGTACTTC.

This rearrangement joins TRBV7-9 to TRBJ2-3, with 8 bases fitting TRBD1. The V gene's germline CDR1 is SEHNR and CDR2 FQNEAQ (reference sequence). With 1 base clipped from V and 3 bases from J, the junction kept 3 bases outside the gene matches. The CDR3 consists of 15 residues. The CDR3 region has the DNA TGTGCCAGCAGCTTAGGGACAGGGTGGACAGATACGCAGTATTTT. Translated: CASSLGTGWTDTQYF.

The gene calls are TRBV9 and TRBJ2-4; 7 nucleotides agree with TRBD1. V trimming: 0 bases; J trimming: 3 bases; junction bases outside the gene matches: 0. CDR3 length equals 14 residues. Germline assignment: CDR1 SGDLS and CDR2 YYNGEE. The CDR3 nucleotides read TGTGCCAGCAGCGTAGGGGACAGCAAAAACATTCAGTACTTC. Protein product: CASSVGDSKNIQYF.

Here the CDR3 DNA reads TGTGCCAGCAGTGGTCTTTATGGCTACACCTTC. Translating it yields CASSGLYGYTF. The chain carries TRBV25-1 and TRBJ1-2, with D uncertain. The CDR3 consists of 11 residues. Germline-derived CDR1 and CDR2 are MGHDK and SYGVNS. Trimming took off 4 bases at V and 5 bases at J, with 5 bases between the two ends.

The J gene is TRBJ1-3, the V gene TRBV6-5; D remains unclear. V lost 2 bases, J lost 6 bases, and 2 bases lay in between. The CDR3 consists of 11 residues. Germline values: CDR1 MNHEY, CDR2 SVGAGI. The CDR3 protein is CASSYLNTIYF. In DNA form, the CDR3 reads TGTGCCAGCAGTTACCTAAACACCATATATTTT.

V and J are TRBV6-5 and TRBJ2-3; D is unclear. The CDR3 loop spans 16 amino acids. The V end was cut by 0 bases, the J end by 2 bases, with 12 bases between. The germline V gene has CDR1 MNHEY and CDR2 SVGAGI. DNA of the CDR3: TGTGCCAGCAGTTACTCGAGGTCGGTTAACACAGATACGCAGTATTTT. It translates to CASSYSRSVNTDTQYF.

Here the CDR3 DNA reads TGTGCCAGCAGCTTAGTTCGGTTATATGGCTACACCTTC. Its protein product is CASSLVRLYGYTF. The chain uses TRBV7-2 and TRBJ1-2; unclear D gene. The V and J ends lost 1 base and 5 bases respectively, with 8 bases between them. The CDR3 totals 13 residues. Germline V gene data show CDR1 as SGHTA and CDR2 as FQGNSA.

The CDR3 protein is CASSSLGQGAYEQYF. CDR3 nucleotide sequence: TGCGCCAGCAGCTCCCTCGGACAGGGGGCGTACGAGCAGTACTTC. V gene TRBV5-1 combines with J gene TRBJ2-7, with TRBD1 matching 11 bases. This CDR3 is built from 15 residues. Germline trimming cut 3 bases from V and 4 bases from J; bases unmatched to any gene: 6. From germline, CDR1 is SGHRS and CDR2 YFSETQ.

The rearrangement links TRBV2 to TRBJ2-4, with 7 bases lining up with TRBD1. The CDR3 is made up of 17 amino acids. Germline assignment: CDR1 SNHLY and CDR2 FYNNEI. V gave up 2 bases and J gave up 4 bases; unmatched junction bases: 11. CDR3 region: CASSEYVTGKGKNIQYF. CDR3 nucleotides: TGTGCCAGCAGTGAATACGTGACAGGGAAGGGGAAAAACATTCAGTACTTC. Full variable domain (rest looked up from reference TRBV2 and TRBJ2-4): EPEVTQTPSHQVTQMGQEVILRCVPISNHLYFYWYRQILGQKVEFLVSFYNNEISEKSEIFDDQFSVERPDGSNFTLKIRSTKLEDSAMYFCASSEYVTGKGKNIQYFGAGTRLSVL.

CDR3 loop: CAWSVQAGAEAFF. CDR3 sequence (DNA): TGTGCCTGGAGTGTGCAGGCGGGGGCTGAAGCTTTCTTT. The chain links TRBV30 to TRBJ1-1, with D possibly matching TRBD1 (5 bases). The CDR3 runs to 13 residues. Germline CDR1 is GTSNPN and CDR2 is SVGIG (reference sequence). V lost 0 bases, J lost 6 bases, and 11 bases lay in between.

J is TRBJ2-3 and V is TRBV2; 9 nucleotides align to TRBD2. The CDR3 consists of 15 residues. The junction had 7 bases not matched to a gene; V was cut back by 7 bases and J by 2 bases. From germline, CDR1 is SNHLY and CDR2 FYNNEI. CDR3 region: CASTAGGQDTDTQYF. CDR3 DNA: TGTGCCAGCACGGCGGGGGGGCAGGACACAGATACGCAGTATTTT.

This clone was seen a single time. J is TRBJ2-7 and V is TRBV6-5; no clear D gene. CDR1 and CDR2 (germline): MNHEY, SVGAGI. The V end was cut by 2 bases, the J end by 4 bases, with 9 bases between. The CDR3 covers 13 residues. CDR3: CASSYQADYEQYF. The CDR3 bases are TGTGCCAGCAGTTACCAGGCCGATTACGAGCAGTACTTC.

The genes are TRBV5-5 and TRBJ2-7; a possible D gene is TRBD2 (6 bases). This CDR3 region has 14 residues. Trimming left V 6 bases short and J 2 bases short, with 15 bases between. The germline CDR1 and CDR2 sequences are SGHKS and YYEKEE (reference sequence). The CDR3 loop reads CASKGGRETYEQYF. The CDR3 coding sequence is TGTGCCAGCAAAGGAGGACGGGAGACCTACGAGCAGTACTTC.

The chain joins TRBV20-1 to TRBJ2-3; D unresolved. The CDR3 has 11 amino acids. V lost 4 bases and J lost 8, with 10 bases in between. The germline V gene encodes CDR1 DFQATT and CDR2 SNEGSKA (reference sequence). CDR3 sequence reads: CSANPSFTQYF. CDR3 coding DNA: TGCAGTGCTAATCCCTCTTTTACGCAGTATTTT.